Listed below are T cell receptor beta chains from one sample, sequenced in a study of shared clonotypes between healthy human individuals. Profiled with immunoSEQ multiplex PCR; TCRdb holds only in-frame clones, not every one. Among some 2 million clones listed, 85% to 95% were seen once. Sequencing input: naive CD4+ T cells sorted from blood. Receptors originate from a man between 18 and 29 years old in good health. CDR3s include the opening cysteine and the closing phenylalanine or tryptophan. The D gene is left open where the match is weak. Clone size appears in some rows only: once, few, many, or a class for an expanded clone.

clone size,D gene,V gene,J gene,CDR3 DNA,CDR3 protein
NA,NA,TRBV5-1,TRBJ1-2,TGCGCCAGCAGCCCGTCGGACGGTAGTGGCTACACCTTC,CASSPSDGSGYTF
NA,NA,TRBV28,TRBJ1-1,TGTGCCAGCCGTCGTTACACTGAAGCTTTCTTT,CASRRYTEAFF
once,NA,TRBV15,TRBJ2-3,TGTGCCACCAGCAGACCAATCGCGAATACGCAGTATTTT,CATSRPIANTQYF
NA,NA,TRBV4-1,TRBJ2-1,TGCGCCAGCAGCCACCCTCGGGGGAGTCAGAGCTCCTACAATGAGCAGTTCTTC,CASSHPRGSQSSYNEQFF
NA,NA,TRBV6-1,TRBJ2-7,TGTGCCAGCACCCTGAAGGTGGGGGGAGATTACGAGCAGTACTTC,CASTLKVGGDYEQYF
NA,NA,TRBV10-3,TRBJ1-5,TGTGCCATCAGTGGGGGCTTTCATCAGCCCCAGCATTTT,CAISGGFHQPQHF
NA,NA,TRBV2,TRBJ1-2,TGTGCCAGCAGTCGGTCGGGATACCGCTACACCTTC,CASSRSGYRYTF
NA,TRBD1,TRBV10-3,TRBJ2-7,TGTGCCATCGGCACAGGGGGCGAGCAGTACTTC,CAIGTGGEQYF
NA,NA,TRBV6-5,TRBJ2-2,TGTGCCAGCAGTTTCCTTCCCGGGGAGCTGTTTTTT,CASSFLPGELFF
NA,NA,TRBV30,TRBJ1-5,TGTGCCTGGAGTTGGCGTTTTGATAGCAATCAGCCCCAGCATTTT,CAWSWRFDSNQPQHF
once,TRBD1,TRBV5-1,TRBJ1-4,TGCGCCAGCAGCGCGGGACAGGGGAATGAAAAACTGTTTTTT,CASSAGQGNEKLFF
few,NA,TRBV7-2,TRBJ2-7,TGTGCCAGCAGCGCCTCCTACGAGCAGTACTTC,CASSASYEQYF
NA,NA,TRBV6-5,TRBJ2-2,TGTGCCGCAGCCCGGTCGAACACCGGGGAGCTGTTTTTT,CAAARSNTGELFF
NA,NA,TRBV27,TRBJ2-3,TGTGCCAGCAGGTTCAAGGGGTTGACTAGCACAGATACGCAGTATTTT,CASRFKGLTSTDTQYF
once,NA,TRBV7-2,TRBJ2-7,TGTGCCAGCAGCTTAGGGGACGGGGGCTACGAGCAGTACTTC,CASSLGDGGYEQYF
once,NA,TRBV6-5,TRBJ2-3,TGTGCCAGCAGCCCAGTGCTTCCAGATACGCAGTATTTT,CASSPVLPDTQYF
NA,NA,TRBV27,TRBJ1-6,TGTGCCAGCAGTCCAGGACAGTTTGGGATCCATAATTCACCCCTCCACTTT,CASSPGQFGIHNSPLHF
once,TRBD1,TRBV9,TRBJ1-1,TGTGCCAGCAGCTCGCGGACAGGGGGCACTGAAGCTTTCTTT,CASSSRTGGTEAFF
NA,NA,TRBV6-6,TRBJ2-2,TGTGCCAGCAGTTCGTCGGGAGTTTGGACCGGGGAGCTGTTTTTT,CASSSSGVWTGELFF
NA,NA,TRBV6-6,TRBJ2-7,TGTGCCAGCAGTTACATCGCAACAGGGGAGCAGTACTTC,CASSYIATGEQYF
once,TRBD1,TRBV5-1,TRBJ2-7,TGCGCCAGCAGCACCACAGGGGACGAGCAGTACTTC,CASSTTGDEQYF
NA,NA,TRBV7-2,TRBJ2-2,TGTGCCACCAAGGGGGTAACCGGGGCGAACACCGGGGAGCTGTTTTTT,CATKGVTGANTGELFF